The present TCR beta chain was sequenced within a study of early stage breast cancer tumors. Clones were sequenced by immunoSEQ multiplex PCR, and TCRdb holds only the in-frame ones, with some missing. The sample includes roughly 30,000 clones, approximately 80% seen only once; the top ten take roughly 13%. Study conclusions and caveats: Commonly generated sequences made up most enriched TCRB sequences shared between patients. Compared with adjacent normal breast tissue, tumors showed around 2.7-fold greater T cell density and higher clonality. In about 90% of the 16 patients, blood comparison separated tumor from normal breast.

With regard to this clone: Its antigen is as yet unknown.

In germline, CDR1 is MNHEY, CDR2 SVGAGI. The CDR3 extends over 15 amino acids. The germline V and J ends were trimmed by 0 bases and 7 bases, with 16 bases remaining between them. Specimen: blood. The rearrangement joins TRBV6-5 to TRBJ2-7, with D tentatively TRBD2 (5 bases). The source is a person between 60 and 70 years old with breast cancer. The CDR3 coding sequence is TGTGCCAGCAGTTACTCTTTGTGGAATTCGGGGGAGCAGTACTTC. Protein sequence: CASSYSLWNSGEQYF.